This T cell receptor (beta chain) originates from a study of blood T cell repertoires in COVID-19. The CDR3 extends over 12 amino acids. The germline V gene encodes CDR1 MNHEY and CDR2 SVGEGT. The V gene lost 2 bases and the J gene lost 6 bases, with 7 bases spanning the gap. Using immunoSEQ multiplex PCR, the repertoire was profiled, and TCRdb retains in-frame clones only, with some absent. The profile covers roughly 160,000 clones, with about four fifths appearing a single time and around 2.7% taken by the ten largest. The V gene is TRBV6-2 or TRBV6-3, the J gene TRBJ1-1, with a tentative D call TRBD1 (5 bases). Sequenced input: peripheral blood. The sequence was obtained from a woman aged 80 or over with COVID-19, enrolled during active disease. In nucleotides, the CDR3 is TGTGCCAGCAGTTACAGGGGCCCTGAAGCTTTCTTT. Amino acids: CASSYRGPEAFF.